The present entry profiles one T cell receptor (beta chain) with its context. This sample is part of a study of blood T cell repertoires in COVID-19. Study details: T cells, B-cell-depleted T cells, or PBMCs supplied cDNA or gDNA.

The CDR3 length is 13 residues. The germline V gene encodes CDR1 LNHNV and CDR2 YYDKDF (reference sequence). Participant age was roughly 18 to 95 years, and participants resided in 25 or so US areas. Two negative PCRs, clearance, or symptom resolution characterized the recovered Cohort 3 donors. How the authors handled the data: Amplifying reference gene primers gave estimates of nucleated cell counts. Assay used: immunoSEQ multiplex PCR; TCRdb lists only in-frame clones, some missing. That table gives V, J and clone size, and the DNA gave D and trimming. The sample records 390,000 or so clones, roughly nine tenths being singletons.

V usage is TRBV15 and J usage is TRBJ2-7; possible D gene TRBD1, 6 bases. Sequencing was carried out using PBMCs or T cells enriched from blood (not recorded which). The receptor's source is a man aged 18 to 30 who had recovered from COVID-19. DNA for the CDR3: TGTGCTACACCCAGGGGCCCGTCCTACGAGCAGTACTTC. Translated: CATPRGPSYEQYF.